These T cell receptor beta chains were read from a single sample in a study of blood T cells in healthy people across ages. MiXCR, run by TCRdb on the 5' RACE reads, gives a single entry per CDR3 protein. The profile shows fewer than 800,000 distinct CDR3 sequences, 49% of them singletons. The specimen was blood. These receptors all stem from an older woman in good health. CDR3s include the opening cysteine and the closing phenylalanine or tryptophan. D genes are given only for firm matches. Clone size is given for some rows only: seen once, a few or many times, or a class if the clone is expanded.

DNA: TGTGCCAGCAGCTTTCAGCCTTCCGGGACCTCACCGCACAATGAGCAGTTCTTC; CDR3: CASSFQPSGTSPHNEQFF; J: TRBJ2-1; V: TRBV7-2; size: -; D: -
DNA: TGTGCCACCAGATCCTCAGCGGGGTTAGGAGGTACGCAGTATTTT; CDR3: CATRSSAGLGGTQYF; J: TRBJ2-3; V: TRBV24-1; size: -; D: TRBD2
DNA: TGTGCCAGCAGAGGGACAGGAGGGAATCAGCCCCAGCATTTT; CDR3: CASRGTGGNQPQHF; J: TRBJ1-5; V: TRBV28; size: -; D: TRBD1
DNA: TGCAGCGTTGAAATCCAGGGGACCTACAATGAGCAGTACTTC; CDR3: CSVEIQGTYNEQYF; J: TRBJ2-7; V: TRBV29-1; size: -; D: -
DNA: TGTGCCAGCTCACCATCTCCGTATGGGGACCGAGGGGACAATGAGCAGTTCTTC; CDR3: CASSPSPYGDRGDNEQFF; J: TRBJ2-1; V: TRBV18; size: -; D: -
DNA: TGCAGCGCCGGGTCCGCCTACGAGCAGTACTTC; CDR3: CSAGSAYEQYF; J: TRBJ2-7; V: TRBV29-1; size: few; D: -
DNA: TGCAGTGCCCATGTGAACAATGAGCAGTTCTTC; CDR3: CSAHVNNEQFF; J: TRBJ2-1; V: TRBV20-1; size: -; D: -
DNA: TGCAGCGTCTCAGGGGGCGCATTCCCCGGCACTGAAGCTTTCTTT; CDR3: CSVSGGAFPGTEAFF; J: TRBJ1-1; V: TRBV29-1; size: -; D: TRBD1
DNA: TGCAGTGCTAGAGATCTAGGTACCGGGGTTAACACTGAAGCTTTCTTT; CDR3: CSARDLGTGVNTEAFF; J: TRBJ1-1; V: TRBV20-1; size: few; D: -
DNA: TGTGCCAGCCAGGACAGGGAATTTTCTGGCGGGTATGGCTACACCTTC; CDR3: CASQDREFSGGYGYTF; J: TRBJ1-2; V: TRBV2; size: -; D: TRBD1
DNA: TGTGCCAGCAGTGCGGGAAATTCACCCCTCCACTTT; CDR3: CASSAGNSPLHF; J: TRBJ1-6; V: TRBV25-1; size: -; D: -
DNA: TGTGCCAGCAGCAAGGGGGGGGACAGGGGAACTGAAGCTTTCTTT; CDR3: CASSKGGDRGTEAFF; J: TRBJ1-1; V: TRBV21-1; size: few; D: -
DNA: TGCGCCAGCAAATACTACCCCGGGGGTTCGGGGGAGACCCAGTACTTC; CDR3: CASKYYPGGSGETQYF; J: TRBJ2-5; V: TRBV4-1; size: -; D: -
DNA: TGTGCCAGCAGCTTAGCGTACGGGACAGCCTACAATGAGCAGTACTTC; CDR3: CASSLAYGTAYNEQYF; J: TRBJ2-7; V: TRBV7-2; size: -; D: TRBD1
DNA: TGTGCCTGGAGTGCTCGAGGTGTCTCCTATGGCTACACCTTC; CDR3: CAWSARGVSYGYTF; J: TRBJ1-2; V: TRBV30; size: -; D: -
DNA: TGCGCCAGCAGCTCTGCGTTCTACGAGCAGTACTTC; CDR3: CASSSAFYEQYF; J: TRBJ2-7; V: TRBV5-1; size: few; D: -
DNA: TGTGCCAGCAGCCCCCCTAGCGGGAGAACGACAGATACGCAGTATTTT; CDR3: CASSPPSGRTTDTQYF; J: TRBJ2-3; V: TRBV7-2; size: -; D: TRBD2
DNA: TGTGCCAGCAGCCAAGCCGCTATCACCTACGAGCAGTACTTC; CDR3: CASSQAAITYEQYF; J: TRBJ2-7; V: TRBV3-1; size: few; D: -
DNA: TGTGCCAGCAGTTTGGGTGGGCCGACTGAAGCTTTCTTT; CDR3: CASSLGGPTEAFF; J: TRBJ1-1; V: TRBV27; size: few; D: -
DNA: TGTGCCAGCGCCCATAGAGGGCGGGAGTCGGACAATGAGCAGTTCTTC; CDR3: CASAHRGRESDNEQFF; J: TRBJ2-1; V: TRBV6-2/TRBV6-3; size: -; D: TRBD2
DNA: TGCGCCAGCAGCCAAGATCACGTGGGCGGCTACACCTTC; CDR3: CASSQDHVGGYTF; J: TRBJ1-2; V: TRBV4-1; size: -; D: -
DNA: TGTGCCAGCGGGCGGGGGTTCGGCGGGGAGCTGTTTTTT; CDR3: CASGRGFGGELFF; J: TRBJ2-2; V: TRBV21-1; size: -; D: -
DNA: TGTGCCAGCAGCCCCAACACACAGGGGGCTTACACTGAAGCTTTCTTT; CDR3: CASSPNTQGAYTEAFF; J: TRBJ1-1; V: TRBV9; size: -; D: TRBD1
DNA: TGTGCCAGCAGCTCGAGACTAGGAGGGGGCACAGATACGCAGTATTTT; CDR3: CASSSRLGGGTDTQYF; J: TRBJ2-3; V: TRBV7-2; size: -; D: -
DNA: TGTGCCAGCAGCCAAGATCCAGTTACGCCCCAGTACTTC; CDR3: CASSQDPVTPQYF; J: TRBJ2-7; V: TRBV14; size: -; D: -
DNA: TGTGCCAGCAGCCAACCCGACAGGCCACCGAACACTGAAGCTTTCTTT; CDR3: CASSQPDRPPNTEAFF; J: TRBJ1-1; V: TRBV4-2; size: many; D: -
DNA: TGCAGTGCTAAACAATCGGGCCTGAACACTGAAGCTTTCTTT; CDR3: CSAKQSGLNTEAFF; J: TRBJ1-1; V: TRBV20-1; size: -; D: -
DNA: TGCAGTGCCCCTATGGACACTGCCTACGAGCAGTACTTC; CDR3: CSAPMDTAYEQYF; J: TRBJ2-7; V: TRBV20-1; size: -; D: -
DNA: TGCGCCAGCAGCTTGGATATCAAGGGGGCGACCTACGAGCAGTACTTC; CDR3: CASSLDIKGATYEQYF; J: TRBJ2-7; V: TRBV5-1; size: once; D: TRBD1
DNA: TGCAGTTGCCCCTCCGGCTCCAGCCACGAGCAGTACTTC; CDR3: CSCPSGSSHEQYF; J: TRBJ2-7; V: TRBV20-1; size: -; D: -
DNA: TGCGCCAGCAGCTTGGGGGACAGGGGAACTTATGGCTACACCTTC; CDR3: CASSLGDRGTYGYTF; J: TRBJ1-2; V: TRBV5-1; size: -; D: TRBD1
DNA: TGTGCCATCAACCCGGGCCCCGGGCTCGATGAGCAGTACTTC; CDR3: CAINPGPGLDEQYF; J: TRBJ2-7; V: TRBV10-3; size: -; D: -
DNA: TGTGCCAGCAGCCCCACCGGGACTAGCGGAGAGGCCCAGTACTTC; CDR3: CASSPTGTSGEAQYF; J: TRBJ2-5; V: TRBV9; size: -; D: TRBD2
DNA: TGTGCCAGCAGTGAAGCATTAAGGGTAGGGGAGCTGTTTTTT; CDR3: CASSEALRVGELFF; J: TRBJ2-2; V: TRBV6-1; size: -; D: -
DNA: TGTGCCAGCAGCGTAGATCCAGGTCCGAACACTGAAGCTTTCTTT; CDR3: CASSVDPGPNTEAFF; J: TRBJ1-1; V: TRBV9; size: -; D: -
DNA: TGTGCCAGCAGCAAAGAACCTTTCGGGGACAGGACCTACGAGCAGTACTTC; CDR3: CASSKEPFGDRTYEQYF; J: TRBJ2-7; V: TRBV21-1; size: few; D: -
DNA: TGTGCCAGCAGCTTGGAGGCAGCTCCTGGAGAGACCCAGTACTTC; CDR3: CASSLEAAPGETQYF; J: TRBJ2-5; V: TRBV5-4; size: -; D: -
DNA: TGCAGCGTTGCGACAGGAACCAAAAACATTCAGTACTTC; CDR3: CSVATGTKNIQYF; J: TRBJ2-4; V: TRBV29-1; size: -; D: -
DNA: TGCGCCAGCAGCTTACTCGGACCGATGGACGAGCAGTACTTC; CDR3: CASSLLGPMDEQYF; J: TRBJ2-7; V: TRBV5-1; size: -; D: -
DNA: TGTGCCAGCAGCGCCGGGGGGAGATCCTACAATGGGCAGTTCTTC; CDR3: CASSAGGRSYNGQFF; J: TRBJ2-1; V: TRBV12-3/TRBV12-4; size: -; D: TRBD2
DNA: TGTGCCAGCAGCGTAATCCACTCTGGGGCCAACGTCCTGACTTTC; CDR3: CASSVIHSGANVLTF; J: TRBJ2-6; V: TRBV9; size: -; D: -
DNA: TGCAGTCGATCCGCTTACAATGAGCAGTTCTTC; CDR3: CSRSAYNEQFF; J: TRBJ2-1; V: TRBV20-1; size: -; D: -
DNA: TGTGCCAGCAGCTTAGGGGGACACGGACAGAGCTACGAGCAGTACTTC; CDR3: CASSLGGHGQSYEQYF; J: TRBJ2-7; V: TRBV7-2; size: few; D: -
DNA: TGTGCCAGCAGCCCTAGAAGGGACAGGAACCACGAGCAGTACTTC; CDR3: CASSPRRDRNHEQYF; J: TRBJ2-7; V: TRBV7-2; size: many; D: TRBD1
DNA: TGTGCCAGCAGTTTAATCGGAGGGGCTGGAGGCAATCAGCCCCAGCATTTT; CDR3: CASSLIGGAGGNQPQHF; J: TRBJ1-5; V: TRBV12-3/TRBV12-4; size: -; D: -
DNA: TGTGCCAGCAGCTTATTGGGGGTCTCTGGAAACACCATATATTTT; CDR3: CASSLLGVSGNTIYF; J: TRBJ1-3; V: TRBV7-2; size: few; D: -
DNA: TGTGCCAGCTCACCTTCGGGTGAAAAACTGTTTTTT; CDR3: CASSPSGEKLFF; J: TRBJ1-4; V: TRBV18; size: -; D: -
DNA: TGTGCCAGCAGCTTTGGTGGGCGATTGGGACACGGATCCTACAATGAGCAGTTCTTC; CDR3: CASSFGGRLGHGSYNEQFF; J: TRBJ2-1; V: TRBV5-4; size: once; D: -
DNA: TGCAGTGCGAGGAAGATCTACAATGAGCAGTACTTC; CDR3: CSARKIYNEQYF; J: TRBJ2-7; V: TRBV20-1; size: -; D: -
DNA: TGTGCCAGCACCCCAACGGGGGGGAATGAGCAGTTCTTC; CDR3: CASTPTGGNEQFF; J: TRBJ2-1; V: TRBV12-3/TRBV12-4; size: -; D: TRBD2
DNA: TGTGTCAGCAGCTTATGGGGGACCACTAATGAAAAACTGTTTTTT; CDR3: CVSSLWGTTNEKLFF; J: TRBJ1-4; V: TRBV7-8; size: -; D: -
DNA: TGTGCCAGCAGTCCCCTGAGGGGGAGAGACACCGGGGAGCTGTTTTTT; CDR3: CASSPLRGRDTGELFF; J: TRBJ2-2; V: TRBV6-2/TRBV6-3; size: -; D: -
DNA: TGTGCCCGCAGCCCTAATAGCTACGAGCAGTACTTC; CDR3: CARSPNSYEQYF; J: TRBJ2-7; V: TRBV6-5; size: -; D: -
DNA: TGTGCCAGCAGCTTTAGCGGTTTTAGCACAGATACGCAGTATTTT; CDR3: CASSFSGFSTDTQYF; J: TRBJ2-3; V: TRBV7-2; size: few; D: -
DNA: TGTGCCAGCGGCCCCCGTTTCCCTTACGAGCAGTACTTC; CDR3: CASGPRFPYEQYF; J: TRBJ2-7; V: TRBV7-2; size: -; D: -
DNA: TGTGCCAGCAGCCAAGTCAGAGTGCAGTACTTC; CDR3: CASSQVRVQYF; J: TRBJ2-5; V: TRBV14; size: many; D: -
DNA: TGTGCCACCAGCAGAGATCAGACTTACACAGATACGCAGTATTTT; CDR3: CATSRDQTYTDTQYF; J: TRBJ2-3; V: TRBV15; size: once; D: -
DNA: TGTGCCAGCAGCTTAGAAAAGGGTTACTATGGCTACACCTTC; CDR3: CASSLEKGYYGYTF; J: TRBJ1-2; V: TRBV7-2; size: -; D: -
DNA: TGTGCCAGCAGTGATATGGGGTTAGCAGGAGTCAATGAGCAGTTCTTC; CDR3: CASSDMGLAGVNEQFF; J: TRBJ2-1; V: TRBV2; size: many; D: -